This T cell receptor beta chain comes out of a study of post-analysis software for immune sequencing data (dated by TCRdb to the mid-2010s). Regarding the complete study: Disease courses on record covered relapsing-remitting, secondary progressive and progressive-relapsing multiple sclerosis, though some patients had no subtype annotation. A subset of samples was prepared in parallel using single-end sample barcoding, then pooled and co-amplified after Illumina adapter ligation. The multiple sclerosis patient repertoires were compared with around ten previously published healthy control repertoires from donors aged about 6 to 26 years.

This clonotype was recorded a few times. Its antigen is not yet known. One junction end does not reproduce the germline sequence, and a read error may be involved. TCR beta repertoires were profiled from peripheral blood of approximately 13 young patients with multiple sclerosis to demonstrate the VDJtools post-analysis software. Multiple sclerosis patients were children and adolescents aged roughly 6 to 17 years. Points the paper makes about the study in general: The control group was slightly older than the multiple sclerosis patient group. Significantly lower normalized Chao1 diversity was found in multiple sclerosis patients than in controls, suggesting substantial peripheral T-cell clonal expansion. When samples were clustered directly using the F measure, samples prepared in the same batch co-clustered strongly, which prompted a batch-effect correction. Significantly higher frequencies in patients than in controls were found for a handful of TRBV segments, including TRBV5-6, TRBV5-1 and TRBV20-1.

The germline V gene yields MNHEY for CDR1 and SVGAGI for CDR2. The CDR3 has 15 amino acids, counting the end cysteine and phenylalanine. The sequence is cut down to CDR3 DNA, 45 bases in frame from base 1. Library method: PCR. Sequencing used an Illumina HiSeq 2500. To reduce PCR and sequencing biases, unique molecular identifiers were incorporated into the TCR beta cDNA libraries. Some 500,000 cDNA molecules were obtained for every 1 to 10 million input T cells, so each molecule roughly corresponded to one T cell. The patient libraries were prepared and sequenced with the same protocol used for the earlier healthy control dataset. Samples belonging to the same batch were prepared together, multiplexed and sequenced on a shared HiSeq lane. The published analysis was carried out like this. MIGEC was used to process the raw barcoded reads, and molecular identifier groups with only a single read were discarded before consensus assembly and CDR3 extraction. VDJtools was used for post-analysis of the clonotype tables, and diversity was normalized by down-sampling every dataset to the size of the smallest sample. In repertoire overlap clustering, CDR3 amino acid sequences, but not nucleotide sequences, were matched to correct batch-related cross-sample contamination. The raw public reads went through TCRdb reprocessing: fastp at Q25, MiXCR clone calling, in-frame beta chains kept. All rows with the same CDR3 protein become a single entry with the most common DNA and genes. TCRdb, not the authors, supplied the V and J calls. The sample table records about 540,000 distinct CDR3 sequences; 30% to 40% of these occur just once. Jointly, the top ten make up around 6.1% of the sample.

Recombination joined TRBV6-5 with TRBJ2-5; the best D guess is TRBD2, with 6 bases matching. The sample was blood. This sequence was found in a girl aged 2 to 17 with multiple sclerosis. Here the CDR3 is given as CACSSGGALQETQYF. The DNA sequence reads TGTGCCTGCAGCTCCGGGGGTGCGCTCCAAGAGACCCAGTACTTC.